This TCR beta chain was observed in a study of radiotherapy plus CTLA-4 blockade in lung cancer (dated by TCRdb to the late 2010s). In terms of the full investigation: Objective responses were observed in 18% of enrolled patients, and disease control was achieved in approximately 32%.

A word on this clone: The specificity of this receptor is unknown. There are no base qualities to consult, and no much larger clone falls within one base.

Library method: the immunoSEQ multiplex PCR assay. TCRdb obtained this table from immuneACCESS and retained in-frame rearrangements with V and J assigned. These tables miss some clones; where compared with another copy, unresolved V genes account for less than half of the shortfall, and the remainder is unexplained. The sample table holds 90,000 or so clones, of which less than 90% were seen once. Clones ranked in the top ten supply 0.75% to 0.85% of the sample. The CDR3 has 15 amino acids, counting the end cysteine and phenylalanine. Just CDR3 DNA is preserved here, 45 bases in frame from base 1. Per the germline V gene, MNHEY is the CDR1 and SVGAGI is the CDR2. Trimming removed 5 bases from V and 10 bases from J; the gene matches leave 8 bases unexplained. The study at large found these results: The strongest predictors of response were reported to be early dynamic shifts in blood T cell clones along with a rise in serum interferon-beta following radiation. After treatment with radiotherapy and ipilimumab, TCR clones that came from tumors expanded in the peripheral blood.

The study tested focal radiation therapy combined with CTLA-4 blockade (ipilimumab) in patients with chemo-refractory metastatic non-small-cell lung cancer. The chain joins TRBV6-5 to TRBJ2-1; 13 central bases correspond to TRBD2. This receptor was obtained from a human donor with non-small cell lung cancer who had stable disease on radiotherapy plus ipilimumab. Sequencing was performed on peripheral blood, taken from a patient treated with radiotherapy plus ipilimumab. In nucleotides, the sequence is TGTGCCAGCAGTCCTACTAGCGGGGGGGCCAAGGAGCAGTTCTTC. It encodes CASSPTSGGAKEQFF.